The next 21 T cell receptor beta chains were all read from a single sample in a study of diagnostic markers for celiac disease. Reprocessing the reads, TCRdb reports a single entry for every CDR3 protein and omits DNA. Seen in this sample are some 3,300 distinct CDR3 sequences; the ten most common clones hold approximately 9.4%. Sample: either unsorted cells or a sorted T cell fraction (not recorded which). Source of these receptors: a human donor. This table probably holds off-target reads from a library built for another chain.

This clonotype is large by frequency. V and J are TRBV20-1 and TRBJ2-7; TCRdb's D call, TRBD1, is unchecked because there is no DNA. The CDR3 covers 15 residues. The V gene's germline CDR1 is DFQATT and CDR2 SNEGSKA (reference sequence). The CDR3 here is CSARDLGGGQSPLYF.

The V gene is TRBV6-6, the J gene TRBJ2-2. The germline gives CDR1 MNHNY, CDR2 SVGAGI (reference sequence). The CDR3 runs to 13 residues. Here the CDR3 reads CASSSSNTGELFF.

Frequency places this clonotype as medium-sized (0.01 to 0.1%). The chain is built from TRBV28 and TRBJ2-1; TCRdb indicates TRBD1, and absent DNA this call remains unverified. Germline CDR1 MDHEN, CDR2 SYDVKM. The CDR3 sequence is 15 residues long. The CDR3 is CASSFSGTGKNEQFF.

This chain links TRBV7-9 with TRBJ2-2; TCRdb's D gene call, TRBD1, goes unchecked for lack of DNA. CDR1 is SEHNR, CDR2 FQNEAQ, per germline (reference sequence). This CDR3 is 19 amino acids long. The CDR3 is CASSLAGKGMLENTGELFF.

The rearrangement uses TRBV12-3 or TRBV12-4 and TRBJ1-2; with no DNA, the TCRdb D assignment of TRBD1 cannot be verified. This CDR3 spans 12 amino acids. This CDR3 reads CASSLQGTGYTF.

In terms of frequency, this clonotype is medium-sized. V gene TRBV7-8 combines with J gene TRBJ1-1. CDR1 and CDR2 (germline): SGHVS, FQNEAQ. This CDR3 comprises 16 residues. The CDR3 sequence: CASSILAGGMNTEAFF.

The chain links TRBV9 to TRBJ1-2. The length of the CDR3 is 15 residues. The V gene's germline CDR1 is SGDLS and CDR2 YYNGEE. This chain's CDR3 is CASSLNRYPNYGYTF.

This CDR3 reads CSARAGQGGAGELFF. J is TRBJ2-2 and V is TRBV20-1; the TRBD1 assignment by TCRdb is unverifiable without DNA. This CDR3 has 15 amino acids. Looked up from germline, CDR1 is DFQATT and CDR2 is SNEGSKA (reference sequence).

In terms of frequency, this clonotype is medium-sized. The genes are TRBV7-3 and TRBJ2-7. Germline V CDR1 and CDR2: SGHTA, FQGTGA. The CDR3 is 14 amino acids. The CDR3 reads CASSLRPASYEQYF.

The CDR3 sequence is CASSYTNPGQGNYGYTF. The chain has TRBV6-5 and TRBJ1-2; checking the TCRdb D call of TRBD1 is not possible without DNA. The CDR3 loop spans 17 amino acids. From germline, CDR1 is MNHEY and CDR2 SVGAGI.

This clonotype is medium-sized by frequency. The chain uses TRBV12-3 or TRBV12-4 and TRBJ2-6; TCRdb names TRBD2, which stays unverified in the absence of DNA. CDR3 length equals 15 residues. The CDR3 reads CASSFREAGANVLTF.

Its frequency marks this clonotype as medium-sized. The rearrangement uses TRBV7-2 and TRBJ1-2; as DNA is missing, the TRBD1 call by TCRdb cannot be tested. Germline CDR1 SGHTA, CDR2 FQGNSA. This CDR3 is built from 15 residues. The CDR3 loop reads CASSLVEGQLLGYTF. Filled out from reference TRBV7-2 and TRBJ1-2, the complete variable domain reads GAGVSQSPSNKVTEKGKDVELRCDPISGHTALYWYRQSLGQGLEFLIYFQGNSAPDKSGLPSDRFSAERTGGSVSTLTIQRTQQEDSAVYLCASSLVEGQLLGYTFGSGTRLTVV.

This clonotype is labeled medium-sized based on frequency. The CDR3 is CASSVRQGVEKLFF. This chain uses TRBV28 with TRBJ1-4; the D gene TCRdb calls, TRBD1, cannot be checked with no DNA. The CDR3 has 14 residues. CDR1 is MDHEN and CDR2 is SYDVKM in the germline V gene.

This rearrangement joins TRBV6-2 or TRBV6-3 to TRBJ1-1; the D call from TCRdb, TRBD1, cannot be confirmed without DNA. Germline assignment: CDR1 MNHEY and CDR2 SVGEGT. The CDR3 length is 14 residues. Here the CDR3 reads CASQTGTMNTEAFF.

The rearrangement links TRBV10-2 to TRBJ2-2; TCRdb's D call of TRBD2 is untestable without DNA. CDR1 and CDR2 from the germline V gene are WSHSY and SAAADI. The CDR3 is made up of 15 amino acids. CDR3 region: CASSFTSGSTGELFF.

The chain combines TRBV7-2 with TRBJ2-1. This CDR3 contains 11 residues. In germline, CDR1 is SGHTA, CDR2 FQGNSA. This CDR3 is CASTEYNEQFF.

This clonotype is deemed medium-sized (0.01 to 0.1%) by its frequency. V and J are TRBV10-3 and TRBJ1-5; TCRdb names TRBD1, which stays unverified in the absence of DNA. The CDR3 runs 16 residues. The germline V gene encodes CDR1 ENHRY and CDR2 SYGVKD. The CDR3 here is CAIIRRTAWGHQPQHF.

In terms of frequency, this clonotype is medium-sized. This sequence joins TRBV7-9 and TRBJ1-1. The CDR3 sequence is 14 residues long. CDR1 and CDR2 from the germline V gene are SEHNR and FQNEAQ (reference sequence). CDR3: CASSASLGGTEAFF.

The V call is TRBV12-3 or TRBV12-4, the J call TRBJ1-4; TCRdb's D call of TRBD1 is untestable without DNA. There are 16 residues in the CDR3. The CDR3 here is CASSKSNPGVWEKLFF.

This clonotype is called medium-sized (0.01 to 0.1%) based on its frequency. The chain uses TRBV10-2 and TRBJ1-1; without DNA, the TCRdb call of TRBD1 cannot be checked. The CDR3 loop spans 13 amino acids. Germline loops: CDR1 WSHSY, CDR2 SAAADI. CDR3 region: CASTLGRNTEAFF.

This clonotype registers medium-sized by frequency. The rearrangement links TRBV19 to TRBJ2-7; TCRdb selects TRBD1, and the lack of DNA leaves this call unchecked. The CDR3 is 13 amino acids. The V gene's germline CDR1 is LNHDA and CDR2 SQIVND (reference sequence). Here the CDR3 reads CASRSVGAYEQYF.